This TCR beta chain comes out of a study of OX40 agonist ivuxolimab in advanced cancers. Study context: Ivuxolimab, an antibody that agonizes OX40 (CD134), was administered to the patients.

CDR3 size: 15 residues. The germline CDR1 and CDR2 sequences are WNHNN and SYGVQD (reference sequence). The V end was cut by 7 bases, the J end by 2 bases, with 16 bases between. A word on this clone: Antigen specificity is unknown.

General study points: In a subset of nonresponders, normalized T-cell clonal expansion was also low.

Generated by immunoSEQ multiplex PCR, the TCRdb table keeps only in-frame clones and is missing some. The sample holds 45,000 to 65,000 clones; approximately 88% are singletons and the top ten take roughly an eighth. Systemic immunosuppression or a history of autoimmune disease excluded patients. This receptor was obtained from an adult with an advanced solid tumor such as melanoma, head and neck, liver or kidney cancer. The sequences come from CD4+ or CD8+ T cells sorted from blood, collected in a trial of the OX40 agonist ivuxolimab. The V gene is TRBV10-1, the J gene TRBJ2-3; TRBD1 is a possible D gene (5 bases). DNA of the CDR3: TGCGCCAGCAAACGGTCAGACAGTTTCACAGATACGCAGTATTTT. It yields the protein CASKRSDSFTDTQYF.